A selection of T cell receptor beta chains follows, all from one sample in a study of blood T cell repertoires in COVID-19. Repertoires were generated with immunoSEQ multiplex PCR, while TCRdb's copy carries only in-frame clones and drops some. The sample has about 210,000 clones; roughly 84% are singletons. Sequenced material: peripheral blood. Source of these receptors: a man over 45 with active or convalescent COVID-19. Each CDR3 is given with its conserved first and last residue. The order of the fields is clone size, J gene, V gene, CDR3 protein. Some rows mark clone size as missing; the rest say once, few, many or name a class of expanded clone.

NA,TRBJ2-7,TRBV6-5,CASRPRQDSYEQYF
once,TRBJ1-2,TRBV7-2,CASSLGQRSVNYGYTF
few,TRBJ2-2,TRBV7-2,CASSLAGGTGELFF
NA,TRBJ1-4,TRBV7-2,CASSSRQGGKLFF
few,TRBJ1-6,TRBV6-5,CASSYSAGLDSPLHF
NA,TRBJ1-5,TRBV28,CASSPPRSGEPQHF
NA,TRBJ2-2,TRBV28,CASKRDFLNTGELFF
NA,TRBJ2-3,TRBV7-9,CASKGGGRDTQYF
NA,TRBJ2-3,TRBV7-2,CASSLRFRGGQDTQYF
NA,TRBJ2-4,TRBV7-2,CASKGGLAKNIQYF
NA,TRBJ2-7,TRBV6-2/TRBV6-3,CASSLRLESYEQYF
NA,TRBJ1-5,TRBV18,CASSQTDRVEPQHF
once,TRBJ2-5,TRBV13,CASASLRDQGKTQYF
few,TRBJ2-2,TRBV11-2,CASSSRWGLAGGRTGELFF
NA,TRBJ2-1,TRBV5-4,CASSLTAGGYNEQFF
NA,TRBJ2-1,TRBV7-3,CASSLGGEQFF
NA,TRBJ2-5,TRBV20-1,CSATGKETQYF
NA,TRBJ2-1,TRBV7-9,CASTKDSYNEQFF
few,TRBJ1-2,TRBV29-1,CSVATGYGYTF
NA,TRBJ1-1,TRBV5-1,CASSLDLGQGTEAFF
NA,TRBJ1-3,TRBV11-2,CASSSGGNTIYF
once,TRBJ1-2,TRBV3-1/TRBV3-2,CASSRTAYYGYTF
NA,TRBJ1-4,TRBV4-1,CASSRRLREDEKLFF
NA,TRBJ2-7,TRBV28,CASSRYYEQYF
NA,TRBJ2-3,TRBV18,CASSPLAASTDTQYF
NA,TRBJ1-2,TRBV28,CASSLTGIDYGYTF
NA,TRBJ1-2,TRBV7-3,CASSLVPSGHYYGYTF
NA,TRBJ1-1,TRBV28,CASRGAWNTEAFF